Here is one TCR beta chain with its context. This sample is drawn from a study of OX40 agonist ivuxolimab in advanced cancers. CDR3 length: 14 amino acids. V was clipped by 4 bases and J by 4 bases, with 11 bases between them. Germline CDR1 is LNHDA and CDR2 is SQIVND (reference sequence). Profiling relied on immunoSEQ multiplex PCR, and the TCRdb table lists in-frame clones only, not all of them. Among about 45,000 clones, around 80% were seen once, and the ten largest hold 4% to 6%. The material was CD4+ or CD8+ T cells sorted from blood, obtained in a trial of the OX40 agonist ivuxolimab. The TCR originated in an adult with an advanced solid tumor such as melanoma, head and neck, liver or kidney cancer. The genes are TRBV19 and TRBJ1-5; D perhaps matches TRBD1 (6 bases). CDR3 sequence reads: CASSKGQDNQPQHF. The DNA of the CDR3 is TGTGCCAGTAGTAAGGGACAAGATAATCAGCCCCAGCATTTT. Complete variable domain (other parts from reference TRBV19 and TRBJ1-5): DGGITQSPKYLFRKEGQNVTLSCEQNLNHDAMYWYRQDPGQGLRLIYYSQIVNDFQKGDIAEGYSVSREKKESFPLTVTSAQKNPTAFYLCASSKGQDNQPQHFGDGTRLSIL.